This is a list of T cell receptor beta chains from one sample in a study of blood T cell repertoires in COVID-19. The assay was immunoSEQ multiplex PCR, and TCRdb's table has in-frame clones only and misses some. The profile shows around 110,000 clones, 85% to 95% of them singletons. What was sequenced was peripheral blood. The receptors stem from a woman aged 30 to 39 with acute or convalescent COVID-19. The CDR3 runs from the conserved cysteine through the conserved F or W. The order of the fields is V gene, D gene, clone size, J gene, CDR3 DNA, CDR3 protein. The D gene is left open where the match is weak. Only part of the rows carry a size: once, few, many, or a class if the clone is expanded.

v_call: TRBV19
d_call: .
clone_size: few
j_call: TRBJ1-5
cdr3_nt: TGTGCCAGTAAAACAGAGAGATATAGCAATCAGCCCCAGCATTTT
cdr3_aa: CASKTERYSNQPQHF

v_call: TRBV15
d_call: .
clone_size: .
j_call: TRBJ2-2
cdr3_nt: TGTGCCACCAGTAGAGACAAGAACACCGGGGAGCTGTTTTTT
cdr3_aa: CATSRDKNTGELFF

v_call: TRBV2
d_call: .
clone_size: .
j_call: TRBJ1-3
cdr3_nt: TGTGCCAGCAGCCCCTCGAGGGGGGAGGGGAGAGGTGGAAACACCATATATTTT
cdr3_aa: CASSPSRGEGRGGNTIYF

v_call: TRBV5-8
d_call: TRBD2
clone_size: .
j_call: TRBJ2-1
cdr3_nt: TGTGCCAGCAGCCCGGGGACCAGTACTAGCGGGGTTTACAATGAGCAGTTCTTC
cdr3_aa: CASSPGTSTSGVYNEQFF

v_call: TRBV5-6
d_call: .
clone_size: .
j_call: TRBJ2-2
cdr3_nt: TGTGCCAGCGCCCGTTATGGGACTTCGGACACCGGGGAGCTGTTTTTT
cdr3_aa: CASARYGTSDTGELFF

v_call: TRBV7-2
d_call: TRBD2
clone_size: .
j_call: TRBJ2-7
cdr3_nt: TGTGCCAGCAGCTCCCCGGGACTAGGATCCCCACAGTACTTC
cdr3_aa: CASSSPGLGSPQYF

v_call: TRBV28
d_call: .
clone_size: .
j_call: TRBJ2-7
cdr3_nt: TGTGCCAGCACGATCGGTCGCTATTCCTACGAGCAGTACTTC
cdr3_aa: CASTIGRYSYEQYF

v_call: TRBV9
d_call: .
clone_size: once
j_call: TRBJ1-1
cdr3_nt: TGTGCCAGCACCCAGGGGCGCAAGATGAACACTGAAGCTTTCTTT
cdr3_aa: CASTQGRKMNTEAFF

v_call: TRBV6-5
d_call: TRBD1
clone_size: .
j_call: TRBJ1-2
cdr3_nt: TGTGCCAGCAGGCGGACAGGGGATGATGGCTACACCTTC
cdr3_aa: CASRRTGDDGYTF

v_call: TRBV5-4
d_call: .
clone_size: .
j_call: TRBJ1-1
cdr3_nt: TGTGCCAGCACCAATAAGGAGGGGTTCATGAACACTGAAGCTTTCTTT
cdr3_aa: CASTNKEGFMNTEAFF

v_call: TRBV4-2
d_call: TRBD2
clone_size: .
j_call: TRBJ2-7
cdr3_nt: TGTGCCAGCAGCCAAGATCTAGCGGGAGTATCTTACGAGCAGTACTTC
cdr3_aa: CASSQDLAGVSYEQYF

v_call: TRBV7-2
d_call: .
clone_size: .
j_call: TRBJ2-3
cdr3_nt: TGTGCCAGCAGCCTAGGACATAGCGCAGATACGCAGTATTTT
cdr3_aa: CASSLGHSADTQYF

v_call: TRBV4-3
d_call: .
clone_size: .
j_call: TRBJ1-4
cdr3_nt: TGCGCCAGCAGCCAAGATCAGGGGCGGGTTGAAAAACTGTTTTTT
cdr3_aa: CASSQDQGRVEKLFF

v_call: TRBV7-8
d_call: .
clone_size: few
j_call: TRBJ1-2
cdr3_nt: TGTGCCAGCAGCTCTAGGGTAGAGGGATACTATGGCTACACCTTC
cdr3_aa: CASSSRVEGYYGYTF

v_call: TRBV6-5
d_call: .
clone_size: .
j_call: TRBJ1-6
cdr3_nt: TGTGCCAGCAGAAAGGGGAGGGATAATTCACCCCTCCACTTT
cdr3_aa: CASRKGRDNSPLHF

v_call: TRBV7-9
d_call: .
clone_size: .
j_call: TRBJ2-1
cdr3_nt: TGTGCCAGCAGCTTAGGGGGGCTCCCTTACAATGAGCAGTTCTTC
cdr3_aa: CASSLGGLPYNEQFF

v_call: TRBV2
d_call: .
clone_size: .
j_call: TRBJ1-4
cdr3_nt: TGTGCCAGCAGTGAAGGGACACAAAAACTGTTTTTT
cdr3_aa: CASSEGTQKLFF

v_call: TRBV7-9
d_call: .
clone_size: .
j_call: TRBJ1-2
cdr3_nt: TGTGCCAGCAGCGTAGGCGTCGAGAACTATGGCTACACCTTC
cdr3_aa: CASSVGVENYGYTF

v_call: TRBV5-4
d_call: TRBD1
clone_size: .
j_call: TRBJ1-6
cdr3_nt: TGTGCCAGCAGCGCAGACAGGGGAAATAATTCACCCCTCCACTTT
cdr3_aa: CASSADRGNNSPLHF

v_call: TRBV2
d_call: .
clone_size: .
j_call: TRBJ1-2
cdr3_nt: TGTGCCAGTAACAGGGAAATGAACTATGGCTACACCTTC
cdr3_aa: CASNREMNYGYTF

v_call: TRBV25-1
d_call: .
clone_size: .
j_call: TRBJ2-6
cdr3_nt: TGTGCCAGCAGTGCTTTCTCTGGGGCCAACGTCCTGACTTTC
cdr3_aa: CASSAFSGANVLTF

v_call: TRBV16
d_call: .
clone_size: once
j_call: TRBJ1-2
cdr3_nt: TGTGCCAGCAGCCAAGACAGGTCAGTGAGAGGCTACACCTTC
cdr3_aa: CASSQDRSVRGYTF

v_call: TRBV19
d_call: .
clone_size: .
j_call: TRBJ1-6
cdr3_nt: TGTGCCAGTAGTATGCTGCACAGTGGATCCTATAATTCACCCCTCCACTTT
cdr3_aa: CASSMLHSGSYNSPLHF

v_call: TRBV28
d_call: TRBD1
clone_size: .
j_call: TRBJ2-7
cdr3_nt: TGTGCCAGCAGTTTGTTCGACGTCCGGGACAGGGGCCACGAGCAGTACTTC
cdr3_aa: CASSLFDVRDRGHEQYF

v_call: TRBV23-1
d_call: TRBD1
clone_size: .
j_call: TRBJ2-7
cdr3_nt: TGCGCCAGCAGTCACGACAGGGGCTACGAGCAGTACTTC
cdr3_aa: CASSHDRGYEQYF

v_call: TRBV10-3
d_call: .
clone_size: once
j_call: TRBJ2-2
cdr3_nt: TGTGCCATCAGTGAGTCGGTCGGCCAGGAGGTCACCGGGGAGCTGTTTTTT
cdr3_aa: CAISESVGQEVTGELFF

v_call: TRBV11-2
d_call: TRBD1
clone_size: .
j_call: TRBJ1-5
cdr3_nt: TGTGCCAGCAGCTTATTGGGGACAGGGGGTAATCAGCCCCAGCATTTT
cdr3_aa: CASSLLGTGGNQPQHF

v_call: TRBV2
d_call: .
clone_size: few
j_call: TRBJ1-2
cdr3_nt: TGTGCCAGCAGTAACAGGGTGACCGGCGGCTACACCTTC
cdr3_aa: CASSNRVTGGYTF

v_call: TRBV4-2
d_call: TRBD2
clone_size: .
j_call: TRBJ2-3
cdr3_nt: TGTGCCAGCAGCCGACCCCCGGGGGGATTTGGGGCGGATACGCAGTATTTT
cdr3_aa: CASSRPPGGFGADTQYF

v_call: TRBV4-3
d_call: TRBD1
clone_size: .
j_call: TRBJ1-6
cdr3_nt: TGCGCCAGCAGCCAAGATATGGACAGGGCCGGGCAGGAATCACCCCTCCACTTT
cdr3_aa: CASSQDMDRAGQESPLHF

v_call: TRBV7-8
d_call: .
clone_size: .
j_call: TRBJ1-2
cdr3_nt: TGTGCCAGCAGCTTATCCGAGGGCTATGGCTACACCTTC
cdr3_aa: CASSLSEGYGYTF

v_call: TRBV21-1
d_call: .
clone_size: .
j_call: TRBJ2-3
cdr3_nt: TGTGCCAGCAGCAGGACTAGCGGGGATACGCAGTATTTT
cdr3_aa: CASSRTSGDTQYF

v_call: TRBV7-9
d_call: TRBD2
clone_size: once
j_call: TRBJ2-1
cdr3_nt: TGTGCCAGCAGCTTGGGTAGCGGGAGGGCCTTAGATGAGCAGTTCTTC
cdr3_aa: CASSLGSGRALDEQFF

v_call: TRBV5-1
d_call: TRBD1
clone_size: .
j_call: TRBJ1-1
cdr3_nt: TGCGCCAGCAGCTCGGGACAGGGGGGTTTGGGCACTGAAGCTTTCTTT
cdr3_aa: CASSSGQGGLGTEAFF

v_call: TRBV4-2
d_call: .
clone_size: .
j_call: TRBJ2-1
cdr3_nt: TGTGCCAGCAGCGCCCGGCTAGTCAGCAATGAGCAGTTCTTC
cdr3_aa: CASSARLVSNEQFF

v_call: TRBV2
d_call: .
clone_size: .
j_call: TRBJ2-4
cdr3_nt: TGTGCCAGCAGAACCACGTTACAGGGCATCGAAAACATTCAGTACTTC
cdr3_aa: CASRTTLQGIENIQYF

v_call: TRBV10-1
d_call: .
clone_size: .
j_call: TRBJ2-3
cdr3_nt: TGCGCCAGCAGCGACGGAGGTCGGGCAGATACGCAGTATTTT
cdr3_aa: CASSDGGRADTQYF

v_call: TRBV10-1
d_call: TRBD1
clone_size: .
j_call: TRBJ1-1
cdr3_nt: TGCGCCAGCAGCCTGGACAGGGTGAACACTGAAGCTTTCTTT
cdr3_aa: CASSLDRVNTEAFF

v_call: TRBV10-2
d_call: .
clone_size: .
j_call: TRBJ1-1
cdr3_nt: TGCGCCAGCACCGATGGGAGAACGAACACTGAAGCTTTCTTT
cdr3_aa: CASTDGRTNTEAFF

v_call: TRBV19
d_call: TRBD1
clone_size: .
j_call: TRBJ1-6
cdr3_nt: TGTGCCAGTAGTAAAGGTCCTTGGGGGACAGGGGGACCTGACGACAATTCACCCCTCCACTTT
cdr3_aa: CASSKGPWGTGGPDDNSPLHF

v_call: TRBV30
d_call: TRBD1
clone_size: few
j_call: TRBJ1-4
cdr3_nt: TGTGCCTGGAGTAGGCGGACAGGGGCCGAAAAACTGTTTTTT
cdr3_aa: CAWSRRTGAEKLFF

v_call: TRBV5-6
d_call: TRBD2
clone_size: .
j_call: TRBJ2-7
cdr3_nt: TGTGCCAGCAGGCGGGGGAGGTCCTCCTACGAGCAGTACTTC
cdr3_aa: CASRRGRSSYEQYF

v_call: TRBV27
d_call: TRBD1
clone_size: .
j_call: TRBJ1-2
cdr3_nt: TGTGCCAGCAAAACCGGGACAGGGGTTAACTATGGCTACACCTTC
cdr3_aa: CASKTGTGVNYGYTF